These 24 T cell receptor beta chains came from one sample sequenced in a study of CD4 T cells in relation to SARS-CoV-2 and coronaviruses (dated by TCRdb to about 2021). Library creation used the immunoSEQ multiplex PCR assay. TCRdb limited this immuneACCESS table to in-frame rearrangements with V and J called. A share of clones is missing; checked studies link under half to unresolved V genes, and the rest is unexplained. The sample table shows 20,000 to 25,000 clones, and around three quarters are seen once. 12% of the sample lies in the top ten. CD4+ T cells from unexposed donors were collected before the COVID-19 pandemic (2011-2018). After more than 9 days of culture, CD4+ T cells were isolated with the EasySep CD4+ T cell isolation kit. Their specific antigens are unknown. Sample: CD4+ T cells from PBMCs, cultured in vitro. The receptor source for this set is a human donor in good health.

The DNA for the CDR3 is TGTGCCAGCAGCGACAGTACTGAAGCTTTCTTT. Protein product: CASSDSTEAFF. This chain connects TRBV6-5 to TRBJ1-1, with D possibly matching TRBD1 (5 bases). This CDR3 has 11 residues. V lost 6 bases and J lost 5, with 7 bases in between. Germline V gives CDR1 MNHEY, CDR2 SVGAGI.

The chain recombines TRBV3-1 (or the pseudogene TRBV3-2) with TRBJ2-2, with D possibly matching TRBD1 (6 bases). Trimming left V 0 bases short and J 7 bases short, with 9 bases between. CDR1 and CDR2 (germline): LGHDT, YNNKEL (reference sequence). The CDR3 sequence is 14 residues long. CDR3 amino acids: CASSQDHRDGELFF. In nucleotides, the CDR3 is TGTGCCAGCAGCCAAGATCACAGGGACGGGGAGCTGTTTTTT.

This chain links TRBV28 with TRBJ1-5; 7 bases align to TRBD1. Germline CDR1 and CDR2: MDHEN and SYDVKM. V gave up 6 bases and J gave up 1 base; unmatched junction bases: 6. This CDR3 comprises 15 residues. CDR3 loop: CASSLGDRSNQPQHF. CDR3 in DNA: TGTGCCAGCAGCCTAGGGGACAGAAGCAATCAGCCCCAGCATTTT.

The rearrangement uses TRBV6-5 and TRBJ2-7; 8 positions match TRBD1. Germline loops: CDR1 MNHEY, CDR2 SVGAGI. J was trimmed by 6 bases and V by 6 bases; bases with no gene match: 10. The CDR3 has 14 residues. The CDR3 spells CASRTMDRVGEQYF. The CDR3 DNA follows: TGTGCCAGCAGGACGATGGACAGGGTTGGCGAGCAGTACTTC.

The rearrangement uses TRBV3-1 (or the pseudogene TRBV3-2) and TRBJ2-7; 9 nucleotides match TRBD2. V dropped 6 bases and J dropped 3; count of bases not matched to a gene: 12. The germline V gene encodes CDR1 LGHDT and CDR2 YNNKEL (reference sequence). The CDR3 spans 16 residues. DNA for the CDR3: TGTGCCAGCAGTAACCTGTCCGGGACTAGCTACTACGAGCAGTACTTC. This sequence encodes CASSNLSGTSYYEQYF.

The chain is built from TRBV12-5 and TRBJ2-3; D gene uncertain. The germline gives CDR1 LGHNT, CDR2 FRNRAP. V lost 3 bases and J 1 base, leaving 8 bases between the germline ends. CDR3 size: 14 residues. CDR3 residues: CASGLGIGTDTQYF. The CDR3 region has the DNA TGTGCTAGTGGTTTAGGCATCGGCACAGATACGCAGTATTTT.

This clone appeared a few times. The chain links TRBV18 to TRBJ2-3; tentatively, D is TRBD2 (5 bases). The CDR3 has 13 residues. The germline gives CDR1 KGHSH, CDR2 LQKENI. Trimming stripped 3 bases from V and 6 bases from J, with 10 bases between. The CDR3 spells CASSPAGRDTQYF. CDR3 in DNA: TGTGCCAGCTCACCCGCGGGTCGCGATACGCAGTATTTT.

The chain uses TRBV5-4 and TRBJ2-4; the D gene is possibly TRBD2 (6 bases). Trimming cost V 0 bases and J 7 bases, with 11 bases left between them. The CDR3 length is 14 residues. From germline, CDR1 is SGHNT and CDR2 YYREEE (reference sequence). Here the CDR3 DNA reads TGTGCCAGCAGCTTGGTGGGTGGGGGGAACATTCAGTACTTC. Residues: CASSLVGGGNIQYF.

The J gene is TRBJ1-1, the V gene TRBV12-3 or TRBV12-4, with D possibly being TRBD1 (5 bases). CDR3 size: 13 residues. Trimming shortened V by 6 bases and J by 3 bases, and 11 bases separated the two germline ends. The CDR3 bases are TGTGCCAGCAGGGGGCCGGTCTACACTGAAGCTTTCTTT. This codes for CASRGPVYTEAFF.

The rearrangement joins TRBV30 to TRBJ1-6; 7 bases map to TRBD1. Trimming cost V 3 bases and J 5 bases; bases outside gene matches: 4. There are 14 residues in the CDR3. Germline values: CDR1 GTSNPN, CDR2 SVGIG (reference sequence). This CDR3 reads CAWSGDSDNSPLHF. The CDR3, as DNA: TGTGCCTGGAGCGGGGACAGCGATAATTCACCCCTCCACTTT.

The CDR3 nucleotides read TGCGCCAGCAGCGGAAGCGGGAGGGCCATCAATGAGCAGTTCTTC. This codes for CASSGSGRAINEQFF. The chain links TRBV5-1 to TRBJ2-1, with TRBD2 matching over 10 bases. The CDR3 length is 15 residues. The junction had 7 bases not matched to a gene; V was cut back by 4 bases and J by 6 bases. Germline V gives CDR1 SGHRS, CDR2 YFSETQ.

The chain uses TRBV12-3 or TRBV12-4 and TRBJ2-7; a weak D match, TRBD2 (6 bases). The germline V and J ends were trimmed by 6 bases and 3 bases, with 12 bases remaining between them. The CDR3 has 13 residues. The CDR3 here is CASSQGGDYEQYF. CDR3 DNA: TGTGCCAGCAGCCAGGGAGGCGACTACGAGCAGTACTTC.

The V and J genes are TRBV3-1 (or the pseudogene TRBV3-2) and TRBJ2-7; D unresolved. The V end was cut by 1 base, the J end by 1 base, with 8 bases between. Germline V gives CDR1 LGHDT, CDR2 YNNKEL (reference sequence). The length of the CDR3 is 14 residues. DNA of the CDR3: TGTGCCAGCAGCCAAGGAGGTTGGTCCTACGAGCAGTACTTC. Translated: CASSQGGWSYEQYF.

The chain carries TRBV6-1 and TRBJ1-4; 7 bases align to TRBD1. Germline lookup yields CDR1 MNHNS and CDR2 SASEGT. Trimming cost V 2 bases and J 8 bases; bases outside gene matches: 2. CDR3 length: 13 amino acids. CDR3 DNA sequence: TGTGCCAGCAGTGAACAGGGGGGAGAAAAACTGTTTTTT. Translating gives CASSEQGGEKLFF.

The chain joins TRBV2 to TRBJ1-5; possibly TRBD1 for D (5 bases). The germline V gene encodes CDR1 SNHLY and CDR2 FYNNEI. V lost 6 bases and J lost 0, with 12 bases in between. The CDR3 is made up of 15 amino acids. CDR3 coding DNA: TGTGCCAGCAGGGGGATTAGGGGTAGCAATCAGCCCCAGCATTTT. Translation: CASRGIRGSNQPQHF.

V gene TRBV24-1 combines with J gene TRBJ2-2, with TRBD1 identical over 10 bases. The CDR3 length is 17 residues. The J segment lost 3 bases and the V segment lost 0 bases, leaving 3 bases of the junction unmatched. The germline gives CDR1 KGHDR, CDR2 SFDVKD. CDR3 protein: CATSDLRGTGDTGELFF. The CDR3 nucleotides are TGTGCCACCAGTGATTTGCGGGGGACAGGGGACACCGGGGAGCTGTTTTTT.

The rearrangement joins TRBV25-1 to TRBJ2-1; D is ambiguous. Germline values: CDR1 MGHDK, CDR2 SYGVNS. The CDR3 covers 16 residues. The ends were cut back, 5 bases at V and 2 bases at J, with 16 bases in the middle. The CDR3 nucleotides read TGTGCCAGCAGTCCAAGCAAAGAAAGAACCTACAATGAGCAGTTCTTC. This gives the protein CASSPSKERTYNEQFF.

There are a few counts of this clone. This sequence joins TRBV19 and TRBJ1-6; D perhaps matches TRBD1 (6 bases). Trimming cost V 2 bases and J 7 bases, with 12 bases left between them. Per the germline V gene, CDR1 is LNHDA and CDR2 is SQIVND (reference sequence). The CDR3 spans 15 residues. The CDR3 region is CASSIHGGRNSPLHF. The CDR3 DNA reads as TGTGCCAGTAGTATACACGGGGGGCGAAATTCACCCCTCCACTTT.

This rearrangement joins TRBV5-6 to TRBJ1-6; weak D call: TRBD1 (5 bases). V lost 4 bases, J lost 9 bases, and 14 bases lay in between. Germline V gene data show CDR1 as SGHDT and CDR2 as YYEEEE. This CDR3 has 14 amino acids. CDR3 DNA: TGTGCCAGCAGCCCGCCATCCAGGGTTTCACCCCTCCACTTT. Protein product: CASSPPSRVSPLHF.

The chain has TRBV19 and TRBJ1-6; 8 nucleotides align to TRBD1. This CDR3 is 14 amino acids long. Germline V gene data show CDR1 as LNHDA and CDR2 as SQIVND (reference sequence). V shed 6 bases and J 6 bases; nucleotides not matched to a gene: 4. CDR3 bases: TGTGCCAGTAGCCGGGACAGGACTAATTCACCCCTCCACTTT. It yields the protein CASSRDRTNSPLHF.

This sequence joins TRBV27 and TRBJ2-6; D is uncertain. CDR1 and CDR2 from the germline V gene are MNHEY and SMNVEV (reference sequence). V lost 2 bases to trimming and J lost 4 bases, with 3 bases between them. This CDR3 contains 13 residues. CDR3 nucleotides: TGTGCCAGCAGTTTAGCCGGGGCCAACGTCCTGACTTTC. Protein product: CASSLAGANVLTF.

The chain joins TRBV27 to TRBJ2-3; no firm D call. CDR1 and CDR2 from the germline V gene are MNHEY and SMNVEV (reference sequence). Trimming removed 5 bases from V and 4 bases from J, with 10 bases in between. The CDR3 sequence is 13 residues long. The chain's CDR3 is CASSPHGSDTQYF. Written as DNA, the CDR3 is TGTGCCAGCAGTCCTCACGGGTCAGATACGCAGTATTTT.

This clone was seen just once. The chain uses TRBV4-2 and TRBJ2-7, with D perhaps TRBD2 (6 bases). Germline loops: CDR1 LGHNA, CDR2 YNFKEQ. V dropped 4 bases and J dropped 0 bases, with 19 bases sitting between them. There are 17 residues in the CDR3. The CDR3 is CASSLHGDSLSSYEQYF. CDR3 DNA: TGTGCCAGCAGCCTCCACGGGGACTCTCTGAGCTCCTACGAGCAGTACTTC.

In the case of this clone: Because the CDR3's place on the DNA is in doubt, the DNA is left out and the CDR3 is given as listed by TCRdb. The genes are TRBV21-1 and TRBJ2-7; no check of the table's D call, TRBD1, against the DNA was made. TRBV21-1 is a listed pseudogene. The CDR3 spans 18 amino acids, including both terminal residues. The CDR3 spells CASSKVGTGAPGGNEQYF.